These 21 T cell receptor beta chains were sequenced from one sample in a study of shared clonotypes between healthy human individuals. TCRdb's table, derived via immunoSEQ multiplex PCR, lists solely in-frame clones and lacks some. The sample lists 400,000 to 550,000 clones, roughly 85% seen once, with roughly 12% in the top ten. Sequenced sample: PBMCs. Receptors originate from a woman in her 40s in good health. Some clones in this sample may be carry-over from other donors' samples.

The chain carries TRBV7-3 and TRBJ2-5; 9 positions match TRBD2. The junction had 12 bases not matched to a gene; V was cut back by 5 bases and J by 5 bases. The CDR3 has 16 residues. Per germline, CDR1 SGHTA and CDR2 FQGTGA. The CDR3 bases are TGTGCCAGCAGCCCGATTAGCGGGAGTAGTTGGGAGACCCAGTACTTC. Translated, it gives CASSPISGSSWETQYF.

The CDR3 DNA follows: TGTGCCAGCAGCCAAGAGGCAGGGGAGAACTACGAGCAGTACTTC. This codes for CASSQEAGENYEQYF. V and J are TRBV14 and TRBJ2-7, with TRBD1 as a possible D gene (6 bases). Germline-derived CDR1 and CDR2 are SGHDN and FVKESK. The CDR3 runs to 15 residues. V lost 0 bases, J lost 3 bases, and 12 bases lay in between. The full variable domain, its missing parts supplied by reference TRBV14 and TRBJ2-7, is EAGVTQFPSHSVIEKGQTVTLRCDPISGHDNLYWYRRVMGKEIKFLLHFVKESKQDESGMPNNRFLAERTGGTYSTLKVQPAELEDSGVYFCASSQEAGENYEQYFGPGTRLTVT.

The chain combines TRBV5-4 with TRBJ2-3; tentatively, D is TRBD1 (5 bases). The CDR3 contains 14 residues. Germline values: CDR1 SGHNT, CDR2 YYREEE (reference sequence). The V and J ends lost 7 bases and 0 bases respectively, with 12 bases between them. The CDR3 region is CASQGYSSTDTQYF. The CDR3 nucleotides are TGTGCCAGCCAGGGCTATTCTAGCACAGATACGCAGTATTTT.

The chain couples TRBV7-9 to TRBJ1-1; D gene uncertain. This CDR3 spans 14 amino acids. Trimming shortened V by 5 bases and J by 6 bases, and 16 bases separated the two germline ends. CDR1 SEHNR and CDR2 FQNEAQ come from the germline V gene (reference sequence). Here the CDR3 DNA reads TGTGCCAGCAGCCTTACACCAAGAGAAGCTGAAGCTTTCTTT. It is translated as CASSLTPREAEAFF.

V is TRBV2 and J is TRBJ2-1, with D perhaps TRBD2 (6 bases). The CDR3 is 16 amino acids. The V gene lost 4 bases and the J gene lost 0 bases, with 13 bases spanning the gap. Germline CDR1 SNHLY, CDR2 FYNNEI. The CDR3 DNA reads TGTGCCAGCAGTGGCCTCTGGGACTTCTCCTACAATGAGCAGTTCTTC. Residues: CASSGLWDFSYNEQFF.

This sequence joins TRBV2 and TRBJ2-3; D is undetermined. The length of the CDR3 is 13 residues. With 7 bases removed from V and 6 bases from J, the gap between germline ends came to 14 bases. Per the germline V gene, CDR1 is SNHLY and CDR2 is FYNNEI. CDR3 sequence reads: CASTKDRADTQYF. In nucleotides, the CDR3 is TGTGCCAGCACTAAGGACCGAGCGGATACGCAGTATTTT.

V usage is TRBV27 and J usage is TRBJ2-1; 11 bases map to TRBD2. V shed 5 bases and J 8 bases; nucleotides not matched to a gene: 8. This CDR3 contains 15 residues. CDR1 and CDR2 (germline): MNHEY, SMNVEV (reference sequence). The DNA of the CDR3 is TGTGCCAGCAGTAGAACTAGCGGGAGCATCCATGAGCAGTTCTTC. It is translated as CASSRTSGSIHEQFF.

The CDR3 DNA sequence: TGTGCCAGCAGCTCTAGCGGGGCCCACCCAGAGCAGTTCTTC. Its translation: CASSSSGAHPEQFF. This rearrangement joins TRBV7-9 to TRBJ2-1, with 9 bases that match TRBD2. Germline values: CDR1 SEHNR, CDR2 FQNEAQ (reference sequence). The length of the CDR3 is 14 residues. V shed 4 bases and J 10 bases; nucleotides not matched to a gene: 8.

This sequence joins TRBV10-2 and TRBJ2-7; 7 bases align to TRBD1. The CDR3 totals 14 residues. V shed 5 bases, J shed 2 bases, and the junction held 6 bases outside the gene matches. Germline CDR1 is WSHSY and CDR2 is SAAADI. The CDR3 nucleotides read TGCGCCAGCAGTACCGGGACAGTTACCTACGAGCAGTACTTC. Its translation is CASSTGTVTYEQYF.

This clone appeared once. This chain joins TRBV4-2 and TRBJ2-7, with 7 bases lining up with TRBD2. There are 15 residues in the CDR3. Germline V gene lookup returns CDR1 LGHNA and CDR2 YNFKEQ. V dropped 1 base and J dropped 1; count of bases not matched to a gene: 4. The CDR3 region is CASSQVRDYSYEQYF. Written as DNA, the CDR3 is TGTGCCAGCAGCCAAGTAAGGGACTATTCCTACGAGCAGTACTTC.

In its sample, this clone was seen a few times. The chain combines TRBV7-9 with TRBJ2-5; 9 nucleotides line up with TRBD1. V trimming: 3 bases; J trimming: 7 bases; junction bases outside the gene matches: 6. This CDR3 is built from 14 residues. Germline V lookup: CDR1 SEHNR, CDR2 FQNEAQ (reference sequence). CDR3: CASSLPRQGGTQYF. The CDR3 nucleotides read TGTGCCAGCAGCTTGCCCCGACAGGGGGGGACCCAGTACTTC.

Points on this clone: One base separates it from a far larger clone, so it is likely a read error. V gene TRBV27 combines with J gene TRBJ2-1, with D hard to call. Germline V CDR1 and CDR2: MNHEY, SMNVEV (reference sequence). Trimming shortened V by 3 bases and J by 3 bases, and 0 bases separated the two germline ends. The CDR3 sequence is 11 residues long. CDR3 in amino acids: CASSFYNEQFF. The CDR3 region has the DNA TGTGCCAGCAGTTTCTACAATGAGCAGTTCTTC.

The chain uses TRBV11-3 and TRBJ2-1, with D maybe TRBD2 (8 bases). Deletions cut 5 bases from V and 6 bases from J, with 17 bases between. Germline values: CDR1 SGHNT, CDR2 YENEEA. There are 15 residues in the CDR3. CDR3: CASSPGGLVVNEQFF. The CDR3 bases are TGTGCCAGCAGCCCAGGGGGACTAGTTGTCAATGAGCAGTTCTTC.

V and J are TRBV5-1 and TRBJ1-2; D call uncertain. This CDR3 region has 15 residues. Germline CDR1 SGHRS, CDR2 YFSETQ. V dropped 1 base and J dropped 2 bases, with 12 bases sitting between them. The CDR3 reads CASSLTPGPNYGYTF. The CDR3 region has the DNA TGCGCCAGCAGCTTGACCCCAGGACCCAACTATGGCTACACCTTC.

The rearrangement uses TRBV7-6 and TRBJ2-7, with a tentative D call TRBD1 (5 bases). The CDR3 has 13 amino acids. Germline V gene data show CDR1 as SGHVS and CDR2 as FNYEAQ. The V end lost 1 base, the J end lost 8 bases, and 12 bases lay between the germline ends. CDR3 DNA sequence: TGTGCCAGCAGCTTAGATATCTGGACACAGCAGTACTTC. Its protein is CASSLDIWTQQYF.

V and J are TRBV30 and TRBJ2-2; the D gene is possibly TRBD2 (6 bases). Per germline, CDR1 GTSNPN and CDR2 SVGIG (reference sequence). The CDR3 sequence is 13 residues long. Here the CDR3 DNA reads TGTGCTGCCCGACGGGAGCCGACCGGGGAGCTGTTTTTT. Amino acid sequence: CAARREPTGELFF.

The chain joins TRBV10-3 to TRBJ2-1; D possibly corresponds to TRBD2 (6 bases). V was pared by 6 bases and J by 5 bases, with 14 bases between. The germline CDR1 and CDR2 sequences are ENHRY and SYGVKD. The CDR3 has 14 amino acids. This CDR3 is CAIRETRENNEQFF. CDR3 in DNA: TGTGCCATCAGGGAGACTAGGGAGAACAATGAGCAGTTCTTC.

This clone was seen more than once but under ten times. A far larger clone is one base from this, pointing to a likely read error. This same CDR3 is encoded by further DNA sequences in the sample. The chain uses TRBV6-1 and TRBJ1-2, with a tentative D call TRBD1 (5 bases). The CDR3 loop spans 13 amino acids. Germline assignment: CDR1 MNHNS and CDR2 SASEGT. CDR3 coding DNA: TGTGCCAGCAGTGAACAGGGTATCTATGGCTACACTTTC. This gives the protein CASSEQGIYGYTF.

CDR3 coding DNA: TGTGCCAGCAATAAGGACAGGGTAGGGGGTCAGCCCCAGCATTTT. Residues: CASNKDRVGGQPQHF. This chain connects TRBV28 to TRBJ1-5, with 8 bases lining up with TRBD1. The J segment lost 6 bases and the V segment lost 7 bases, leaving 11 bases of the junction unmatched. Germline values: CDR1 MDHEN, CDR2 SYDVKM. CDR3 length: 15 amino acids.

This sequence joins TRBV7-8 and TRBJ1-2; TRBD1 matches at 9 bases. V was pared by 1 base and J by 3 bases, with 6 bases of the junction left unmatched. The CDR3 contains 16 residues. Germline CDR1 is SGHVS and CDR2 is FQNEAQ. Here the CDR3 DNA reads TGTGCCAGCAGCTTAGGGACAGGGGCCCCTTACTATGGCTACACCTTC. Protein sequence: CASSLGTGAPYYGYTF.

The CDR3 DNA is TGCGCCAGCAGCTTGGCCGGGACAGGGGGTACAGATACGCAGTATTTT. This sequence encodes CASSLAGTGGTDTQYF. The V call is TRBV5-1, the J call TRBJ2-3, with 11 bases identical to TRBD1. This CDR3 is 16 amino acids long. V was clipped by 0 bases and J by 3 bases; unmatched bases: 3. The germline V gene encodes CDR1 SGHRS and CDR2 YFSETQ.